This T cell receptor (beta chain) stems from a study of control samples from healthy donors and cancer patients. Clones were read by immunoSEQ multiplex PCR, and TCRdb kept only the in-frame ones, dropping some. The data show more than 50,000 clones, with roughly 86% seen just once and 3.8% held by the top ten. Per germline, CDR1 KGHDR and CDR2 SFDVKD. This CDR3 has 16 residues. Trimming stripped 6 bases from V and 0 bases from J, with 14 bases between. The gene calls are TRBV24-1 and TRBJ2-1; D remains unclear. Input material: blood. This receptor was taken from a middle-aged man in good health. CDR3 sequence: CATSSDDASSYNEQFF. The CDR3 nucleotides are TGTGCCACCAGTTCGGATGATGCGAGCTCCTACAATGAGCAGTTCTTC.